This TCR beta chain stems from a study of graft-versus-host responses after intestinal transplantation (dated by TCRdb to about 2021). A note on the overall study: Multivisceral, liver-intestinal, or isolated intestinal transplants were received by the recipients. Every recipient was given anti-thymocyte globulin induction, followed by 2 to 3 years of maintenance tacrolimus and steroids. Bulk TCR-beta CDR3 sequencing was used to track graft-versus-host and host-versus-graft alloreactive T cell clones in the graft, circulation and bone marrow after intestinal transplantation. To identify alloreactive clones, pre-transplant mixed lymphocyte reaction products were sequenced and compared with unstimulated pre-transplant donor and recipient T cells. The cohort enrolled fewer than 25 intestinal transplant recipients including one retransplant, and a few patients lacking pretransplant specimens were excluded. Donor T cell macrochimerism was defined as a peak of at least 4% donor T cells among recipient peripheral blood mononuclear cells. Rather than being sequenced by the commercial service, samples from three later patients were sequenced in-house on an Illumina MiSeq and processed with MiXCR. Results and caveats for the whole study, not just this receptor: Early after transplant, peak levels of circulating GvH clones were found to be associated with declines in HvG clones. Patients with donor T cell macrochimerism had high GvH to HvG T cell clonal ratios in their allografts. GvH clones were detected in recipient bone marrow, and some appeared earlier in ileal mucosa or blood, consistent with an intestinal mucosal origin. Conclusions were limited by the relatively low number and heterogeneity of intestinal transplant patients.

For CDR1 and CDR2, the germline V gene lists LGHNA and YSLEER. V loses 4 bases of germline sequence and J loses 0 bases, and the interval between the two ends is 19 bases. The CDR3 contains 17 residues, cysteine and phenylalanine counted. Kept here is only the CDR3 DNA, which spans 51 bases and is read in frame from base 1. This clone was counted once. What antigen it recognizes has not been identified. One base away there is no much larger clone; base qualities are not given. Reading the label with the study, this specimen's time point is: cells obtained before transplantation from donor or recipient. CD3+CD4+ and CD3+CD8+ populations were FACS-sorted from unstimulated pre-transplant donor and recipient cells taken from spleen or lymph nodes. The library was made by the immunoSEQ multiplex PCR assay. For most patients, genomic DNA was isolated with the Qiagen DNeasy Blood and Tissue Kit and sent frozen to Adaptive Biotechnologies for TCR sequencing. For most patients, high-throughput TCR-beta CDR3 sequencing of genomic DNA was performed by Adaptive Biotechnologies. From the authors' description of their analysis: Adaptive's ImmunoSEQ software supplied the TCR sequencing data for approximately 18 patients, while MiXCR and VDJtools were used to process a few other patients. CD4 versus CD8 sorting errors were corrected by removing sequences found in both subsets at a frequency ratio below 5:1. CDR3 nucleotide sequences shared between donor and recipient were removed because the origin of such sequences could not be assigned. Alloreactive clones required at least 2-fold expansion over unstimulated cells and minimum CFSE-low frequency of 0.002% (template counts) or 0.001% (read counts). Mappable clones were those detected in sequenced pre-transplant spleen, lymph node, or MLR CFSE-low populations of the donor or recipient. The cumulative frequency of alloreactive clones was calculated as a percentage of all sequences, weighted by copy number. TCRdb's version of the immuneACCESS table is confined to in-frame rearrangements and falls short of the full clone set. An unresolved V gene accounts for under half of the shortfall where checked; the remainder is of unknown origin. D and trimming come from the DNA, and the V and J calls and clone size come from that table. The sample has under 150,000 clones on record, 75% to 95% of them singletons. Of the sample, 0.18% is held by the ten largest clones.

Here the chain combines TRBV4-3 and TRBJ2-7; the D region possibly corresponds to TRBD2 (5 bases align). This clonotype originated in a human donor who received an intestinal transplant. The sequencing here drew on unstimulated CD4+ T cells sorted from spleen or lymph node cells, taken before intestinal transplant. In nucleotide form, the sequence is TGCGCCAGCAGCCGATGGGTTTTGGGCGGGCCCTCCTACGAGCAGTACTTC. It encodes CASSRWVLGGPSYEQYF.